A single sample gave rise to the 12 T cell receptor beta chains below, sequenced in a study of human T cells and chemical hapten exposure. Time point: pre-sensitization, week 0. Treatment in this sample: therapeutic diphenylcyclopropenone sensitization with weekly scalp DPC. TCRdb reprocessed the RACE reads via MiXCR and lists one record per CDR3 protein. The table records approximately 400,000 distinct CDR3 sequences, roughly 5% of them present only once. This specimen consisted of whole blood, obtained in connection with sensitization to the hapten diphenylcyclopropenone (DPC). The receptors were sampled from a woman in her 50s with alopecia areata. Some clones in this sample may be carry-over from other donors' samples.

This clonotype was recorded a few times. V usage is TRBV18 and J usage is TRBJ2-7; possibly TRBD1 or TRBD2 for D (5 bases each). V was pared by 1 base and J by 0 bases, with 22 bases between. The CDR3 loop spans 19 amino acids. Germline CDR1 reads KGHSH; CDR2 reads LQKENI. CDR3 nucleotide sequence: TGTGCCAGCTCACCACTGACTACTCTCGGGACGGCCACCTCCTACGAGCAGTACTTC. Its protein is CASSPLTTLGTATSYEQYF.

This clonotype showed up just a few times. This CDR3 reads CASSARTGANVLTF. CDR3 sequence (DNA): TGTGCCAGCAGTGCAAGGACCGGGGCCAACGTCCTGACTTTC. The chain couples TRBV2 to TRBJ2-6; D is unclear. Between the trimmed V and J ends, which lost 4 bases and 4 bases, there was a span of 8 bases. The length of the CDR3 is 14 residues. The germline CDR1 and CDR2 sequences are SNHLY and FYNNEI.

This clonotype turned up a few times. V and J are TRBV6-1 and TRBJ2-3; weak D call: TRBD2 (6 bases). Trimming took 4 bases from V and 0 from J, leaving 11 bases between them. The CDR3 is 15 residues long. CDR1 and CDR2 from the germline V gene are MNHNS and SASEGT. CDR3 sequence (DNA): TGTGCCAGCAGTGGGGGGGTCGCTAGCACAGATACGCAGTATTTT. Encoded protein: CASSGGVASTDTQYF.

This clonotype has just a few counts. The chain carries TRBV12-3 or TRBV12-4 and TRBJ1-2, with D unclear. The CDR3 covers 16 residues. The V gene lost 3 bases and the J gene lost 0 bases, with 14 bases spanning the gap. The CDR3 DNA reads TGTGCCAGCAGTTTGGCGCCGAGATTCACTAACTATGGCTACACCTTC. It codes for CASSLAPRFTNYGYTF.

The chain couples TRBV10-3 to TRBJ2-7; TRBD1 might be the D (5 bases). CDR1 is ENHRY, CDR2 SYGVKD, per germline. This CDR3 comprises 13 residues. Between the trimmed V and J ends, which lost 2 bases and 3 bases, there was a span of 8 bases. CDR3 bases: TGTGCCATCAGTGAGGGACACGGCTACGAGCAGTACTTC. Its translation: CAISEGHGYEQYF.

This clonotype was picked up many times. The CDR3 DNA sequence: TGTGCCAGCTCACCAAAAGCAGGGGATCGGAGTGAAGCTTTCTTT. It encodes CASSPKAGDRSEAFF. The V call is TRBV18, the J call TRBJ1-1, with D possibly matching TRBD1 (6 bases). Germline values: CDR1 KGHSH, CDR2 LQKENI. The CDR3 is 15 residues long. Trimming stripped 2 bases from V and 7 bases from J, with 17 bases between. The full variable domain, its missing parts supplied by reference TRBV18 and TRBJ1-1, is NAGVMQNPRHLVRRRGQEARLRCSPMKGHSHVYWYRQLPEEGLKFMVYLQKENIIDESGMPKERFSAEFPKEGPSILRIQQVVRGDSAAYFCASSPKAGDRSEAFFGQGTRLTVV.

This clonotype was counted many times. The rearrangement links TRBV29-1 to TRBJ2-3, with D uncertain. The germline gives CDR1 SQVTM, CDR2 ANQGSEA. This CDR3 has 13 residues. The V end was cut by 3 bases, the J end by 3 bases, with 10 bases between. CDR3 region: CSVDNAGTDTQYF. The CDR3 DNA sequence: TGCAGCGTTGATAACGCAGGTACAGATACGCAGTATTTT.

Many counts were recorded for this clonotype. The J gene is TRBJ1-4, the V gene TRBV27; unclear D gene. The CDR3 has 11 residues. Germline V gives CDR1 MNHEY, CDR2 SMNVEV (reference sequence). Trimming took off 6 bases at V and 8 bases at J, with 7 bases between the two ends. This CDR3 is CASRTGEKLFF. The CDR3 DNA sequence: TGTGCCAGCAGGACTGGGGAAAAACTGTTTTTT.

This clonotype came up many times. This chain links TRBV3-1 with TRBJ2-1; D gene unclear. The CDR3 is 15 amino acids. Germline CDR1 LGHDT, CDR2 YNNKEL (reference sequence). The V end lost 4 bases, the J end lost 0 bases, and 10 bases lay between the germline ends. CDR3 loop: CASSPDWSSYNEQFF. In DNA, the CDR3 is TGTGCCAGCAGCCCCGACTGGAGCTCCTACAATGAGCAGTTCTTC.

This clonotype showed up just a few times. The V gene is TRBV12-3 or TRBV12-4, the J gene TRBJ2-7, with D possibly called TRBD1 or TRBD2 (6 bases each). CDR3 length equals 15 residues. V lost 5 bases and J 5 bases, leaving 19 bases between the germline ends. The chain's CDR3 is CASSPGSGAINEQYF. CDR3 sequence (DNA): TGTGCCAGCAGTCCGGGTTCGGGGGCGATCAACGAGCAGTACTTC.

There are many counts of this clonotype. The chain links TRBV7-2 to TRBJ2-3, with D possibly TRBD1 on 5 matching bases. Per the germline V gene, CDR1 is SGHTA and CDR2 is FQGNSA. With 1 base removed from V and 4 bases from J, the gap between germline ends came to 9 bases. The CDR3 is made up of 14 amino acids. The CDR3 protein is CASSLGQPADTQYF. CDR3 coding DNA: TGTGCCAGCAGCTTAGGACAGCCCGCAGATACGCAGTATTTT.

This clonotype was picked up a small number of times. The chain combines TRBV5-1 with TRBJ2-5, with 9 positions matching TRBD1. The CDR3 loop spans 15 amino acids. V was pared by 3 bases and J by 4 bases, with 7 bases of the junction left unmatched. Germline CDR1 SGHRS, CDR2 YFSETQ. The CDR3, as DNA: TGCGCCAGCAGCTGGGGGGGACAGGGTCCAGAGACCCAGTACTTC. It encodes CASSWGGQGPETQYF.